This T cell receptor beta chain was captured by sequencing in a study of blood T cell repertoires in COVID-19. Germline lookup yields CDR1 GTSNPN and CDR2 SVGIG (reference sequence). The CDR3 is 12 amino acids. V shed 0 bases and J shed 4 bases, with 7 bases lying between them. A word on this clone: Other DNA sequences of this sample code for an identical CDR3.

The method was immunoSEQ multiplex PCR; TCRdb's version includes in-frame clones alone and lacks a portion of them. Of 250,000 to 300,000 clones in the sample, 91% were seen once. The receptor's source is a woman in her twenties or thirties with COVID-19, enrolled during active disease. The specimen was peripheral blood. This chain links TRBV30 with TRBJ2-7; D gene unclear. The CDR3 region has the DNA TGTGCCTGGAGTGTATCCGGGTACGAGCAGTACTTC. Amino acids: CAWSVSGYEQYF.